This TCR beta chain was retrieved from a study of cytomegalovirus exposure and HLA in healthy donors. CDR1 SGDLS and CDR2 YYNGEE come from the germline V gene. Germline trimming cut 4 bases from V and 5 bases from J; bases unmatched to any gene: 4. CDR3 length equals 15 residues. Regarding this clone: Its specificity is not known.

Study-level findings and limits: Segments of the TCR beta V type were, in most cases, productive about 87% or about 30% of the time in an earlier analysis. In vitro confirmation showed a few CMV-associated chains to be CMV antigen specific. TCR beta chains associated with HLA were, in a later analysis, more clonally expanded than equally common others.

13 Jbeta primers and 60 Vbeta primers were used for the PCR. Generated by immunoSEQ multiplex PCR, the TCRdb table keeps only in-frame clones and is missing some. The sample lists 160,000 or so clones, roughly 77% seen once, with about 4% in the top ten. The J gene is TRBJ2-5, the V gene TRBV9; 14 nucleotides align to TRBD2. The sequencing sample was made of PBMCs. The receptor comes from a man younger than 45 in good health and CMV-seropositive. CDR3 in amino acids: CASSPWTSGGETQYF. The DNA for the CDR3 is TGTGCCAGCAGCCCTTGGACTAGCGGGGGGGAGACCCAGTACTTC. Combining the CDR3 with reference TRBV9 and TRBJ2-5 gives the whole variable domain DSGVTQTPKHLITATGQRVTLRCSPRSGDLSVYWYQQSLDQGLQFLIQYYNGEERAKGNILERFSAQQFPDLHSELNLSSLELGDSALYFCASSPWTSGGETQYFGPGTRLLVL.